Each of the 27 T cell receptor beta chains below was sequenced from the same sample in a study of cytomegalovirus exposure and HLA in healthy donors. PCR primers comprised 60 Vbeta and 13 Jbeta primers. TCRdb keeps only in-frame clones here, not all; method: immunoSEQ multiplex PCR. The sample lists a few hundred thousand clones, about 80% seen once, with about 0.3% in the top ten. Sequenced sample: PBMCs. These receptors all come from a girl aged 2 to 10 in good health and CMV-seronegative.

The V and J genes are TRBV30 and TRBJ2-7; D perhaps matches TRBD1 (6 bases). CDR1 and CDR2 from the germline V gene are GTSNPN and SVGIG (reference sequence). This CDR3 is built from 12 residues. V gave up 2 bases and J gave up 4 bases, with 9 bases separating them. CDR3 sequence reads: CAWSRQGYEQYF. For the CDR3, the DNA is TGTGCCTGGAGTCGCCAGGGGTACGAGCAGTACTTC.

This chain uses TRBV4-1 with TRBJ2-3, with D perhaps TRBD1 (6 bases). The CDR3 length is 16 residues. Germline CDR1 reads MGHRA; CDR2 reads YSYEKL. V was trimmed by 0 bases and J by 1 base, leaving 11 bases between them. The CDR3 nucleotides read TGCGCCAGCAGCCAAGATACAGGGAAGGGCACAGATACGCAGTATTTT. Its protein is CASSQDTGKGTDTQYF.

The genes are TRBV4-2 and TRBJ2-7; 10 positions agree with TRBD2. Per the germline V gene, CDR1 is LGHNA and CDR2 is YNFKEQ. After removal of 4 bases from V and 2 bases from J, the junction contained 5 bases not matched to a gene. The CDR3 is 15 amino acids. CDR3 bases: TGTGCCAGCAGCCCGTCTAGCGGGGGAACCTACGAGCAGTACTTC. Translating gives CASSPSSGGTYEQYF.

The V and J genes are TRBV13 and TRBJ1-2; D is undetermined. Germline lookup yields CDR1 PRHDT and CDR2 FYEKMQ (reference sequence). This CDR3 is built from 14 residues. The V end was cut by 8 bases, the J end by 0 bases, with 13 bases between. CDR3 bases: TGTGCCAGCGGAGATGAGGGCACTAACTATGGCTACACCTTC. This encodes CASGDEGTNYGYTF.

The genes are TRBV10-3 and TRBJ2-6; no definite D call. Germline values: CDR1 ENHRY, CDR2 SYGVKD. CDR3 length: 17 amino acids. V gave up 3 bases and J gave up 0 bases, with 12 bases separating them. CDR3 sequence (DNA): TGTGCCATCAGTGAAGACGGCGGAATCTCTGGGGCCAACGTCCTGACTTTC. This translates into CAISEDGGISGANVLTF.

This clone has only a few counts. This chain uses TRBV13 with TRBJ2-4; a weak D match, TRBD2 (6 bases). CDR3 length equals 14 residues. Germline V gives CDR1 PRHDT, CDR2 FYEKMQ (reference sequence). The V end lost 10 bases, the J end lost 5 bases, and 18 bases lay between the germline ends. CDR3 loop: CATRTGGSQNIQYF. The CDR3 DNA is TGTGCCACCCGGACCGGGGGATCCCAAAACATTCAGTACTTC.

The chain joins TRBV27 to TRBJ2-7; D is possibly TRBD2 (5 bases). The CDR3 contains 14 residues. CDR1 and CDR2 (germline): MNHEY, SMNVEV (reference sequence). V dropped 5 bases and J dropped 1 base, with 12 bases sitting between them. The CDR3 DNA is TGTGCCAGCAGTCACGACTACGCATCCTACGAGCAGTACTTC. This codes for CASSHDYASYEQYF.

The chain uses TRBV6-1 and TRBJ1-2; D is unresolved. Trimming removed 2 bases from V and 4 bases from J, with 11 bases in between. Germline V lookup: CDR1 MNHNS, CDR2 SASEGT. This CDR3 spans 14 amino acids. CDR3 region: CASSETTKAYGYTF. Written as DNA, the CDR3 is TGTGCCAGCAGTGAAACTACAAAAGCCTATGGCTACACCTTC.

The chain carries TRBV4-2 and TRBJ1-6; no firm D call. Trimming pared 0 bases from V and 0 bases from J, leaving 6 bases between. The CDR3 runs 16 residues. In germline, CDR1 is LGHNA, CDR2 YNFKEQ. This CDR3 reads CASSQDVVSYNSPLHF. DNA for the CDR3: TGTGCCAGCAGCCAAGATGTCGTCTCCTATAATTCACCCCTCCACTTT.

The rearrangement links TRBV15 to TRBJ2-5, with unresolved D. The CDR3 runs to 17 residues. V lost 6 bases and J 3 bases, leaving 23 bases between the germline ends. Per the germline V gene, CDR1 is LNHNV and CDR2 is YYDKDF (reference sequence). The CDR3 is CATRVGFHRRNEETQYF. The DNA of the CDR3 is TGTGCCACCAGGGTAGGATTCCACCGGAGAAACGAAGAGACCCAGTACTTC.

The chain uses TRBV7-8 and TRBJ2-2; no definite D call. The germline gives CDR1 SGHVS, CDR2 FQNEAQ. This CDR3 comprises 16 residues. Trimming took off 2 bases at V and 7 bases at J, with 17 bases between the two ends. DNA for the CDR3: TGTGCCAGCAGCTTATCGATTGGTACATCCCACGGGGAGCTGTTTTTT. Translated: CASSLSIGTSHGELFF.

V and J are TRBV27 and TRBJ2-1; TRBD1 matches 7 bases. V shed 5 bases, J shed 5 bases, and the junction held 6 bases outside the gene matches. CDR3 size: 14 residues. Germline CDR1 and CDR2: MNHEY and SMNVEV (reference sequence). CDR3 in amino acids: CASSHRGTNNEQFF. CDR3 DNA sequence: TGTGCCAGCAGTCACAGGGGAACTAACAATGAGCAGTTCTTC.

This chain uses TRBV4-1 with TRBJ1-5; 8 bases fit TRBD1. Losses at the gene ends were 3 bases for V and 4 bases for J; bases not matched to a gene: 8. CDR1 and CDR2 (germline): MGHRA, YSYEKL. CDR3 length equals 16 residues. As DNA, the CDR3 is TGCGCCAGCAGCCAGACGACAGGGGCCTTAAATCAGCCCCAGCATTTT. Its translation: CASSQTTGALNQPQHF.

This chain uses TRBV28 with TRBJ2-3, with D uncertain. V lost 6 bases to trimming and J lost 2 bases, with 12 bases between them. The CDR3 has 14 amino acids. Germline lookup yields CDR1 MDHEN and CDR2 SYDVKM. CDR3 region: CASSTLSSTDTQYF. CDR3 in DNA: TGTGCCAGCAGCACTCTTTCTTCCACAGATACGCAGTATTTT.

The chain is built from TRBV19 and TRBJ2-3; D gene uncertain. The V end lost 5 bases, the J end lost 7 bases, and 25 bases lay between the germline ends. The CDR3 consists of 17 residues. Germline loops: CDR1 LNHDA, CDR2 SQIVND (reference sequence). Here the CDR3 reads CASSSGYVASHANTQYF. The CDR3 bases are TGTGCCAGTAGTTCGGGTTATGTGGCCTCCCATGCCAATACGCAGTATTTT.

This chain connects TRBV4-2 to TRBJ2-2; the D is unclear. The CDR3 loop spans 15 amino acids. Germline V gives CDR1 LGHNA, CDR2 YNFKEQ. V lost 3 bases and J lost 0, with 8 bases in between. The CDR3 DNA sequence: TGTGCCAGCAGCCAGTGGCAAGCGAACACCGGGGAGCTGTTTTTT. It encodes CASSQWQANTGELFF.

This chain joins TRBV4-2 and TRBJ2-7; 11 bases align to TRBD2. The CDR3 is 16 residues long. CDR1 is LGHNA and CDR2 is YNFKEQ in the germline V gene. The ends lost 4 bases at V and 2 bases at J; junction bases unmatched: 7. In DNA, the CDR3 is TGTGCCAGCAGCCCCCAACTAGCGGGGGAAACCTACGAGCAGTACTTC. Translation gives CASSPQLAGETYEQYF.

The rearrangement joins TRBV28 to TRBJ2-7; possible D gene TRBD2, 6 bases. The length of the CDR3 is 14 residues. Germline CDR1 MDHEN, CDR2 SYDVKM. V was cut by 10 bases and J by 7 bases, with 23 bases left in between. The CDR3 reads CATKAGGGPREQYF. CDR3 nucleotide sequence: TGTGCCACCAAAGCGGGCGGAGGGCCTCGGGAGCAGTACTTC.

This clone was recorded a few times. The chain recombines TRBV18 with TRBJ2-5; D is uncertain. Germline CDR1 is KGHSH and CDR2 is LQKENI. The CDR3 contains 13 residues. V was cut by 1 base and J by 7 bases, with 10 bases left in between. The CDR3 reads CASSPRDTGTQYF. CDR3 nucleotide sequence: TGTGCCAGCTCACCACGAGATACCGGGACCCAGTACTTC.

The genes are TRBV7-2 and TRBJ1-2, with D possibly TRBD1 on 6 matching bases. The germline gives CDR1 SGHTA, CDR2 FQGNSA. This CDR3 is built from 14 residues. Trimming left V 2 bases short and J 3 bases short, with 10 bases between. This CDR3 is CASSLKGVYYGYTF. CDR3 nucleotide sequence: TGTGCCAGCAGCTTAAAGGGGGTGTACTATGGCTACACCTTC.

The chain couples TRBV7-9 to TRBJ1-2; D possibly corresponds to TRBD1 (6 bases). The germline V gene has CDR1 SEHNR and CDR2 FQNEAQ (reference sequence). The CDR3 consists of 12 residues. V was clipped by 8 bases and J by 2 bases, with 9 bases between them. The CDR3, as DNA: TGTGCCAGCGCTACAGGGAACTATGGCTACACCTTC. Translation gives CASATGNYGYTF.

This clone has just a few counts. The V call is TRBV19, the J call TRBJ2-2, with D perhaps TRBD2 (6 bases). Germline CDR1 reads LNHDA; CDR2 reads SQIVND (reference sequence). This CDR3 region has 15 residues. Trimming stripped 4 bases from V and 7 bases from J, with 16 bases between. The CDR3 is CASSSFAEGDGELFF. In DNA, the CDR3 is TGTGCCAGTAGTAGTTTTGCGGAGGGCGACGGGGAGCTGTTTTTT.

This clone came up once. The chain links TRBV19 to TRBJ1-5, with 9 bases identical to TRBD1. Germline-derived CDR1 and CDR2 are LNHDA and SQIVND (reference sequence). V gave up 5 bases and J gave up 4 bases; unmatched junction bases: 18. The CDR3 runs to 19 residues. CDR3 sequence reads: CASSSIFGQGIRLNQPQHF. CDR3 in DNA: TGTGCCAGTAGTTCAATATTCGGACAGGGGATTCGGTTAAATCAGCCCCAGCATTTT. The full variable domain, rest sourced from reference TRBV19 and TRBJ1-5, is DGGITQSPKYLFRKEGQNVTLSCEQNLNHDAMYWYRQDPGQGLRLIYYSQIVNDFQKGDIAEGYSVSREKKESFPLTVTSAQKNPTAFYLCASSSIFGQGIRLNQPQHFGDGTRLSIL.

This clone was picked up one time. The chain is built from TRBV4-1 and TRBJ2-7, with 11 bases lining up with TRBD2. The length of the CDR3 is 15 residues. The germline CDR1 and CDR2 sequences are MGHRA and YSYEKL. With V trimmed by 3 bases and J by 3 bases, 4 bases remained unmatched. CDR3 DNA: TGCGCCAGCAGCCAGGGACTAGCGGACCGCTACGAGCAGTACTTC. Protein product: CASSQGLADRYEQYF.

CDR3 DNA: TGTGCCAGCAGGACAGACTATGGCTACACCTTC. Protein: CASRTDYGYTF. This chain joins TRBV5-8 and TRBJ1-2; TRBD1 might be the D (5 bases). V lost 5 bases, J lost 3 bases, and 5 bases lay in between. The CDR3 has 11 residues. Per germline, CDR1 SGHTS and CDR2 YDEGEE.

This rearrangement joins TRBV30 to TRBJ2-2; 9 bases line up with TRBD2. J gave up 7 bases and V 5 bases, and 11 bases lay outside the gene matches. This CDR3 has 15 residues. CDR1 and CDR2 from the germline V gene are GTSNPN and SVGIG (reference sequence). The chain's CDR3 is CAWDGASGTGGELFF. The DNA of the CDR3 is TGTGCCTGGGACGGAGCTAGCGGGACTGGCGGGGAGCTGTTTTTT.

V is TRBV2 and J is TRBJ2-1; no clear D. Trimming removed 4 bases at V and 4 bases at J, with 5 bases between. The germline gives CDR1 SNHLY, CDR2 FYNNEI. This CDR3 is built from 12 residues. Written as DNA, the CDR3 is TGTGCCAGCAGTGTCAGTTACAATGAGCAGTTCTTC. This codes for CASSVSYNEQFF.